The clone carrying this T cell receptor beta chain was counted many times. The read stops 3 residues short of the end of the CDR3; the missing end is completed from the germline J gene. TCRdb keeps only in-frame clones here, not all; method: immunoSEQ multiplex PCR. The data show tens of thousands of clones, with none appearing a single time. The sample is drawn from a study of T cell clonality in common variable immunodeficiency. This CDR3 is 12 amino acids long. In germline, CDR1 is SGHAT, CDR2 FQNNGV. This receptor was obtained from a person aged 18 to 70 in good health. The source material was peripheral blood mononuclear cells. The rearrangement links TRBV11-2 to TRBJ1-5; D is uncertain. The DNA read from the CDR3 is TGTGCGAGAGGGTCGAGCAATCAGCCC. Translated, it gives CARGSSNQP. The entire CDR3 sequence reads CARGSSNQPQHF.